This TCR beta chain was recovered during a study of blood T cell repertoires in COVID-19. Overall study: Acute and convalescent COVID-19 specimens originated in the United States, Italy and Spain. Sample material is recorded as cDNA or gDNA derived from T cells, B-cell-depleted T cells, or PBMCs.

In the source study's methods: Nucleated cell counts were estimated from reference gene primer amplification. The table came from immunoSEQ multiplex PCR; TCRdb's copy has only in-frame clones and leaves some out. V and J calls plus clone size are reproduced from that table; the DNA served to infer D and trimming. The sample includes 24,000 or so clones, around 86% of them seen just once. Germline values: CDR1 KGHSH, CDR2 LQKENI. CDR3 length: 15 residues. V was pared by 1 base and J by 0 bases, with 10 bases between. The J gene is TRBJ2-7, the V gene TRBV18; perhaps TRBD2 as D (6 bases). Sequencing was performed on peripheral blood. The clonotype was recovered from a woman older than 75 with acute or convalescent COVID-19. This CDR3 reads CASSPRTTHSYEQYF. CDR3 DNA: TGTGCCAGCTCACCACGGACTACTCACTCCTACGAGCAGTACTTC.